The T cell receptor beta chain under discussion was sequenced for a study of human T cells and chemical hapten exposure. TCRdb passed the RACE reads through MiXCR, listing each CDR3 protein once. The data contain approximately 60,000 distinct CDR3 sequences, approximately 9.9% of them singletons. Stated time point: pre-sensitization, week 0. Treatment: therapeutic diphenylcyclopropenone sensitization with weekly scalp DPC. Alopecia patients deemed DPC-suitable, aged 18 to 70, excluding pregnancy. Extraction yielded total RNA from whole blood (unfractionated). General study points: Alopecia in all donors means immunity may differ from healthy individuals.

Deletions cut 6 bases from V and 8 bases from J, with 13 bases between. Germline V CDR1 and CDR2: SGHTA, FQGNSA. The CDR3 consists of 12 residues. Note on this clonotype: Its target is not known.

This rearrangement joins TRBV7-2 to TRBJ1-1, with D possibly being TRBD1 (6 bases). The clonotype was recovered from a man in his forties with alopecia areata. Some clones in this sample may be carry-over from other donors' samples. The sample here was whole blood, taken in connection with sensitization to the hapten diphenylcyclopropenone (DPC). The CDR3 here is CASSQTGGEAFF. The CDR3 region has the DNA TGTGCCAGCAGTCAAACGGGGGGCGAAGCTTTCTTT.